This T cell receptor beta chain was documented in a study of immune evolution from preneoplasia to lung adenocarcinoma. Study results and limitations: Normal lung had highest clonality; later lesions appeared denser, more diverse. KRAS-mutant nodules had the highest T cell clonality.

The data were produced by immunoSEQ multiplex PCR, yet TCRdb's version contains in-frame clones alone and is incomplete. Here the sample spans 5,000 or so clones, roughly four fifths being singletons. Points on this clone: The antigen is not known.

V dropped 7 bases and J dropped 1 base, with 10 bases sitting between them. Germline V gene sequence: CDR1 MNHEY, CDR2 SVGAGI. The CDR3 length is 13 residues. H&E slides confirmed each diagnosis, reviewed by two pathologists independently. The genes are TRBV6-5 and TRBJ1-1, with D possibly matching TRBD1 (5 bases). The sample comprised FFPE minimally invasive lung adenocarcinoma tissue. This TCR was sampled from a person aged 50-75 years with lung adenocarcinoma. CDR3 sequence (DNA): TGTGCCAGCAAAAAAACAGGGAACACTGAAGCTTTCTTT. Amino acids: CASKKTGNTEAFF.